This T cell receptor beta chain is from a study of OX40 agonist ivuxolimab in advanced cancers. V lost 4 bases, J lost 6 bases, and 9 bases stayed unmatched. The CDR3 totals 14 residues. CDR1 and CDR2 from the germline V gene are SGHNT and YYREEE (reference sequence). TCRdb keeps only in-frame clones here, not all; method: immunoSEQ multiplex PCR. The sample carries roughly 77,000 clones, approximately 84% recorded once. The sequence was collected from an adult with an advanced solid tumor such as melanoma, head and neck, liver or kidney cancer. The chain combines TRBV5-4 with TRBJ2-7; 8 nucleotides line up with TRBD2. The source was CD4+ or CD8+ T cells sorted from blood, collected in a trial of the OX40 agonist ivuxolimab. CDR3 DNA sequence: TGTGCCAGCAGCCTAGGAGGGACTAGGGTCGAGCAGTACTTC. Amino acid sequence: CASSLGGTRVEQYF.